These 14 T cell receptor beta chains originate from one sample sequenced in a study of lymphopenia after photon versus proton radiotherapy. Clones were sequenced by immunoSEQ multiplex PCR, and TCRdb holds only the in-frame ones, with some missing. Of about 17,000 clones detected, over 80% appear once; the ten largest clones hold under 7.5%. The sample consisted of peripheral blood, taken from a patient treated with photon-based radiotherapy. All receptors derive from a man between 60 and 70 years old with pancreatic cancer.

The V call is TRBV4-1, the J call TRBJ2-1; TRBD2 agrees at 11 bases. Trimming cost V 4 bases and J 6 bases; bases outside gene matches: 11. The CDR3 is 17 amino acids. Germline V gives CDR1 MGHRA, CDR2 YSYEKL. CDR3 protein: CASSPVGLAGGPNEQFF. The CDR3 DNA sequence: TGCGCCAGCAGCCCGGTCGGCTTAGCGGGGGGGCCCAATGAGCAGTTCTTC.

With regard to this clone: An end of the junction differs from the germline gene, which may be a read error. The identical CDR3 is also encoded by other nucleotide sequences in the sample. The chain carries TRBV7-3 and TRBJ2-2; tentatively, D is TRBD1 or TRBD2 (5 bases each). The CDR3 consists of 15 residues. From germline, CDR1 is SGHTA and CDR2 FQGTGA. CDR3 amino acids: CASSRLGPNTGELFF. CDR3 in DNA: TGCGCCAGCAGCAGACTGGGACCTAACACCGGGGAGCTGTTTTTT.

This chain joins TRBV28 and TRBJ1-2; the match to TRBD1 covers 9 bases. With V trimmed by 8 bases and J by 7 bases, 11 bases remained unmatched. The CDR3 extends over 14 amino acids. Per the germline V gene, CDR1 is MDHEN and CDR2 is SYDVKM. CDR3 DNA: TGTGCCAGCTGCTCCGGGACAGGGTCTTCTGGCTACACCTTC. Translation gives CASCSGTGSSGYTF.

The J gene is TRBJ2-7, the V gene TRBV27; TRBD1 or TRBD2 may be the D gene (5 bases each). With 1 base removed from V and 0 bases from J, the gap between germline ends came to 13 bases. The CDR3 runs to 16 residues. Germline loops: CDR1 MNHEY, CDR2 SMNVEV (reference sequence). This CDR3 reads CASSLLGPQSSYEQYF. CDR3 bases: TGTGCCAGCAGTTTATTGGGACCTCAGAGCTCCTACGAGCAGTACTTC.

The chain links TRBV4-2 to TRBJ2-7, with 8 bases fitting TRBD2. Trimming took 4 bases from V and 7 from J; bases not matched to a gene: 12. Per germline, CDR1 LGHNA and CDR2 YNFKEQ. The CDR3 runs 15 residues. Written as DNA, the CDR3 is TGTGCCAGCAGCCCCAGCGGGAGTTCATCGGGGGAGCAGTACTTC. This sequence encodes CASSPSGSSSGEQYF.

The chain recombines TRBV11-2 with TRBJ2-1, with 12 bases matching TRBD2. Unmatched junction bases numbered 13, after V lost 5 bases and J lost 5 bases. The germline CDR1 and CDR2 sequences are SGHAT and FQNNGV. The CDR3 totals 18 residues. The CDR3 region is CASSTRLLAGGRHNEQFF. The DNA of the CDR3 is TGTGCCAGCAGCACCCGACTACTAGCGGGGGGTCGACACAATGAGCAGTTCTTC.

The chain has TRBV13 and TRBJ2-1; 10 nucleotides align to TRBD2. This CDR3 spans 14 amino acids. V was clipped by 1 base and J by 8 bases; unmatched bases: 2. Germline V gives CDR1 PRHDT, CDR2 FYEKMQ (reference sequence). DNA of the CDR3: TGTGCCAGCAGCTTAGCTAGCGGGGGCGATGAGCAGTTCTTC. Amino acids: CASSLASGGDEQFF. The full variable domain, its missing parts supplied by reference TRBV13 and TRBJ2-1, is AAGVIQSPRHLIKEKRETATLKCYPIPRHDTVYWYQQGPGQDPQFLISFYEKMQSDKGSIPDRFSAQQFSDYHSELNMSSLELGDSALYFCASSLASGGDEQFFGPGTRLTVL.

The CDR3 DNA reads as TGTGCCAGCAGCTTGGAGAGTTCAGGGCAAGAGACCCAGTACTTC. Encoded protein: CASSLESSGQETQYF. The chain is built from TRBV5-4 and TRBJ2-5; possibly TRBD1 for D (5 bases). Germline V lookup: CDR1 SGHNT, CDR2 YYREEE (reference sequence). This CDR3 is 15 amino acids long. Trimming pared 0 bases from V and 2 bases from J, leaving 11 bases between.

CDR3 in DNA: TGTGCCAGCAGCCCTGGACTAGCGGGGGGTGGTGAGCAGTTCTTC. This codes for CASSPGLAGGGEQFF. The chain uses TRBV11-3 and TRBJ2-1; 14 bases are shared with TRBD2. The germline gives CDR1 SGHNT, CDR2 YENEEA. Germline trimming cut 5 bases from V and 9 bases from J; bases unmatched to any gene: 6. This CDR3 spans 15 amino acids.

This sequence joins TRBV4-3 and TRBJ2-3; TRBD2 aligns across 11 bases. With 0 bases clipped from V and 4 bases from J, the junction kept 12 bases outside the gene matches. This CDR3 has 19 amino acids. In germline, CDR1 is LGHNA, CDR2 YSLEER. The CDR3 DNA reads TGCGCCAGCAGCCAAGAAGGAGCTCGTAGCGGGGGGGTATCAGATACGCAGTATTTT. Translating gives CASSQEGARSGGVSDTQYF.

This chain connects TRBV30 to TRBJ1-5, with a possible D match to TRBD1 (5 bases). The CDR3 spans 13 residues. From germline, CDR1 is GTSNPN and CDR2 SVGIG (reference sequence). Trimming stripped 2 bases from V and 7 bases from J, with 12 bases between. CDR3 nucleotide sequence: TGTGCCTGGAGTTCTGGGGGGGACCAGCCCCAGCATTTT. It translates to CAWSSGGDQPQHF. Supplemented by reference TRBV30 and TRBJ1-5, the full variable domain reads SQTIHQWPATLVQPVGSPLSLECTVEGTSNPNLYWYRQAAGRGLQLLFYSVGIGQISSEVPQNLSASRPQDRQFILSSKKLLLSDSGFYLCAWSSGGDQPQHFGDGTRLSIL.

V is TRBV5-4 and J is TRBJ2-3, with TRBD2 matching 7 bases. The germline V gene has CDR1 SGHNT and CDR2 YYREEE (reference sequence). J lost 5 bases, V lost 4 bases, and 10 bases had no gene match. The CDR3 covers 15 residues. The CDR3 spells CASSPRASGVDTQYF. In nucleotides, the CDR3 is TGTGCCAGCAGCCCGAGGGCCAGCGGGGTAGATACGCAGTATTTT.

V usage is TRBV5-1 and J usage is TRBJ2-6, with 9 nucleotides matching TRBD2. Germline V gene sequence: CDR1 SGHRS, CDR2 YFSETQ. There are 18 residues in the CDR3. J lost 1 base, V lost 4 bases, and 9 bases had no gene match. This CDR3 reads CASSRVAGEVSGANVLTF. The CDR3 DNA reads TGCGCCAGCAGCAGAGTAGCGGGGGAAGTATCTGGGGCCAACGTCCTGACTTTC. Full variable domain (outside the CDR3, taken from reference TRBV5-1 and TRBJ2-6): KAGVTQTPRYLIKTRGQQVTLSCSPISGHRSVSWYQQTPGQGLQFLFEYFSETQRNKGNFPGRFSGRQFSNSRSEMNVSTLELGDSALYLCASSRVAGEVSGANVLTFGAGSRLTVL.

There are a few counts of this clone. This chain links TRBV5-6 with TRBJ2-5; 9 nucleotides agree with TRBD2. Germline loops: CDR1 SGHDT, CDR2 YYEEEE. CDR3 length: 15 residues. Trimming removed 4 bases from V and 7 bases from J; junction bases left unmatched: 11. The CDR3 coding sequence is TGTGCCAGCAGCCGACAGGGTGCGGGGGGGGTGACCCAGTACTTC. Its translation is CASSRQGAGGVTQYF.